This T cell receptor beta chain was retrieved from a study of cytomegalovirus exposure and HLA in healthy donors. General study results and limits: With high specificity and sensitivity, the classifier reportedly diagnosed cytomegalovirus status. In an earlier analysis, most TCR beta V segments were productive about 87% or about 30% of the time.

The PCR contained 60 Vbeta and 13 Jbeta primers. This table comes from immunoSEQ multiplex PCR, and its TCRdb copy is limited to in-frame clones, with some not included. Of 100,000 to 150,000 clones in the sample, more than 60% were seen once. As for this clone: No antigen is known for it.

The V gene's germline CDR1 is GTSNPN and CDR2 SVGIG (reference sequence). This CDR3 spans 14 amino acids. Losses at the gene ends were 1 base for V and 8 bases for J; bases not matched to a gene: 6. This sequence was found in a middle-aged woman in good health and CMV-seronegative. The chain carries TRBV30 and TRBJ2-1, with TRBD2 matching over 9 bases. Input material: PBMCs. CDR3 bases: TGTGCCTGGAGTGAGGTAGCGGGAGTTCATGAGCAGTTCTTC. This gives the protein CAWSEVAGVHEQFF.